These T cell receptor beta chains were read from a single sample in a study of blood T cell repertoires in COVID-19. Measured with immunoSEQ multiplex PCR; TCRdb has only the in-frame clones, and not every one. The sample carries more than 250,000 clones, about 90% recorded once. Sequencing was done on a sample of PBMCs or T cells enriched from blood (not recorded which). Every receptor here comes from a young woman who had recovered from COVID-19. The CDR3 runs from the conserved cysteine through the conserved F or W. The order of the fields is CDR3 protein, CDR3 DNA, clone size, J gene, D gene, V gene. A D gene is named only where the DNA matches it firmly. Not all rows give a size; the values are once, few, many and, for expanded clones, a class.

CDR3: CASSLGPGQGTREQYF
DNA: TGTGCCAGCAGCTTAGGTCCGGGACAGGGAACGCGGGAGCAGTACTTC
size: once
J: TRBJ2-7
D: TRBD1
V: TRBV7-9

CDR3: CASSSLLGQGARTGELFF
DNA: TGTGCCAGCAGTTCACTTCTCGGCCAGGGGGCGAGGACCGGGGAGCTGTTTTTT
size: once
J: TRBJ2-2
D: TRBD1
V: TRBV27

CDR3: CASSTHGQGDTDTQYF
DNA: TGTGCCAGCAGTACCCACGGACAGGGAGACACAGATACGCAGTATTTT
size: NA
J: TRBJ2-3
D: TRBD1
V: TRBV27

CDR3: CASRLAGDRGASPLHF
DNA: TGTGCCAGCAGACTTGCGGGGGACAGGGGTGCTTCACCCCTCCACTTT
size: few
J: TRBJ1-6
D: TRBD1
V: TRBV27

CDR3: CSASRIHSSAKNIQYF
DNA: TGCAGTGCTAGTCGAATTCACAGTTCCGCCAAAAACATTCAGTACTTC
size: NA
J: TRBJ2-4
D: NA
V: TRBV20-1

CDR3: CASSIVLGQPNEKLFF
DNA: TGTGCCAGTAGTATAGTTCTCGGACAGCCTAATGAAAAACTGTTTTTT
size: NA
J: TRBJ1-4
D: NA
V: TRBV19

CDR3: CASSHRQGTGELFF
DNA: TGTGCCAGCAGCCATAGACAGGGCACCGGGGAGCTGTTTTTT
size: NA
J: TRBJ2-2
D: TRBD1
V: TRBV4-2

CDR3: CASSFSFATSGDFEPLTDTQYF
DNA: TGTGCCAGCAGTTTTAGCTTCGCGACTAGCGGGGATTTCGAACCCCTAACAGATACGCAGTATTTT
size: once
J: TRBJ2-3
D: TRBD2
V: TRBV28

CDR3: CSVDRQRQGYGYTF
DNA: TGCAGCGTTGATAGACAGCGACAGGGCTATGGCTACACCTTC
size: NA
J: TRBJ1-2
D: TRBD1
V: TRBV29-1

CDR3: CASSFKGLGADTEAFF
DNA: TGTGCCAGCAGCTTCAAGGGCCTGGGAGCCGACACTGAAGCTTTCTTT
size: once
J: TRBJ1-1
D: NA
V: TRBV5-6

CDR3: CASRPPDRFNNEQFF
DNA: TGTGCCAGCAGACCACCCGACAGATTTAACAATGAGCAGTTCTTC
size: NA
J: TRBJ2-1
D: NA
V: TRBV27

CDR3: CASSGQGYEQYF
DNA: TGTGCCAGCAGTGGGCAGGGCTACGAGCAGTACTTC
size: NA
J: TRBJ2-7
D: NA
V: TRBV2

CDR3: CASSQVRGPNTDTQYF
DNA: TGTGCCAGCAGCCAAGTCCGCGGGCCCAACACAGATACGCAGTATTTT
size: NA
J: TRBJ2-3
D: NA
V: TRBV3-1/TRBV3-2

CDR3: CAWSVGDRGTSPLHF
DNA: TGTGCCTGGAGTGTAGGGGACAGGGGGACTTCACCCCTCCACTTT
size: NA
J: TRBJ1-6
D: TRBD1
V: TRBV30

CDR3: CASSTGGKNTGELFF
DNA: TGTGCCAGCAGCACGGGGGGTAAGAACACCGGGGAGCTGTTTTTT
size: NA
J: TRBJ2-2
D: TRBD2
V: TRBV7-9

CDR3: CASSGETTSGLSYNEQFF
DNA: TGCGCCAGCAGCGGGGAGACCACTAGCGGCCTCTCCTACAATGAGCAGTTCTTC
size: NA
J: TRBJ2-1
D: TRBD2
V: TRBV5-1

CDR3: CASSRTGTGVSGANVLTF
DNA: TGCGCCAGCAGCCGAACCGGGACAGGGGTCTCTGGGGCCAACGTCCTGACTTTC
size: few
J: TRBJ2-6
D: TRBD1
V: TRBV5-1

CDR3: CASSLETPNYGYTF
DNA: TGTGCCAGCAGCTTAGAAACTCCAAACTATGGCTACACCTTC
size: NA
J: TRBJ1-2
D: NA
V: TRBV7-9

CDR3: CASSFRGGNSPLHF
DNA: TGTGCCAGCAGTTTTAGGGGAGGTAATTCACCCCTCCACTTT
size: once
J: TRBJ1-6
D: NA
V: TRBV27

CDR3: CASSLRGEYTEAFF
DNA: TGTGCCAGCAGTTTGCGGGGGGAGTACACTGAAGCTTTCTTT
size: NA
J: TRBJ1-1
D: NA
V: TRBV27

CDR3: CASSPGKGVGYNSPLHF
DNA: TGTGCCAGCAGTCCAGGAAAGGGGGTTGGATATAATTCACCCCTCCACTTT
size: NA
J: TRBJ1-6
D: NA
V: TRBV6-6

CDR3: CASSQDSGSTDTQYF
DNA: TGCGCCAGCAGCCAAGACTCGGGATCCACAGATACGCAGTATTTT
size: NA
J: TRBJ2-3
D: NA
V: TRBV4-1

CDR3: CASSRRDVGTEAFF
DNA: TGTGCCAGCAGCCGCAGGGATGTTGGAACTGAAGCTTTCTTT
size: NA
J: TRBJ1-1
D: NA
V: TRBV6-5

CDR3: CASSQDALATNEQFF
DNA: TGTGCCAGCAGCCAAGATGCACTAGCGACCAATGAGCAGTTCTTC
size: NA
J: TRBJ2-1
D: TRBD2
V: TRBV4-2

CDR3: CASSERESADTQYF
DNA: TGTGCCAGCAGTGAGAGGGAATCAGCAGATACGCAGTATTTT
size: NA
J: TRBJ2-3
D: NA
V: TRBV6-4

CDR3: CASSQWDRGSSYEQYF
DNA: TGCGCCAGCAGCCAATGGGACAGGGGGAGCTCCTACGAGCAGTACTTC
size: NA
J: TRBJ2-7
D: TRBD1
V: TRBV4-3

CDR3: CSVGGNYGYTF
DNA: TGCAGCGTGGGGGGTAACTATGGCTACACCTTC
size: few
J: TRBJ1-2
D: NA
V: TRBV29-1

CDR3: CATYLDSTVHGYTF
DNA: TGTGCCACCTACCTAGACTCCACTGTACATGGCTACACCTTC
size: once
J: TRBJ1-2
D: NA
V: TRBV19

CDR3: CASRQGSYNSPLHF
DNA: TGTGCCAGCCGGCAGGGCTCCTATAATTCACCCCTCCACTTT
size: NA
J: TRBJ1-6
D: NA
V: TRBV6-5

CDR3: CASSRGEGGLNYGYTF
DNA: TGTGCCAGCAGCCGCGGGGAAGGGGGCCTTAACTATGGCTACACCTTC
size: few
J: TRBJ1-2
D: TRBD1
V: TRBV9

CDR3: CASNSQANQPQHF
DNA: TGTGCCAGCAACTCGCAGGCGAATCAGCCCCAGCATTTT
size: NA
J: TRBJ1-5
D: NA
V: TRBV7-2

CDR3: CATSTRTQDFSGNTIYF
DNA: TGTGCCACCAGCACAAGGACACAAGACTTCTCTGGAAACACCATATATTTT
size: NA
J: TRBJ1-3
D: NA
V: TRBV15

CDR3: CAWSPGAYGYTF
DNA: TGTGCCTGGAGCCCAGGGGCATACGGCTACACCTTC
size: NA
J: TRBJ1-2
D: NA
V: TRBV30

CDR3: CASSKESGRETQYF
DNA: TGTGCCAGCAGCAAAGAATCGGGGAGGGAGACCCAGTACTTC
size: NA
J: TRBJ2-5
D: NA
V: TRBV5-5

CDR3: CASSVNPGDGDMNTEAFF
DNA: TGTGCCAGCAGCGTAAACCCAGGGGACGGCGACATGAACACTGAAGCTTTCTTT
size: NA
J: TRBJ1-1
D: NA
V: TRBV9

CDR3: CASSSGSNQPQHF
DNA: TGTGCCAGCAGCTCGGGGTCCAATCAGCCCCAGCATTTT
size: NA
J: TRBJ1-5
D: NA
V: TRBV7-6

CDR3: CASSTGRYTF
DNA: TGTGCCAGCAGTACAGGGCGCTACACCTTC
size: NA
J: TRBJ1-2
D: NA
V: TRBV6-5

CDR3: CASSYQGETEAFF
DNA: TGTGCCAGCAGCTATCAGGGTGAAACTGAAGCTTTCTTT
size: NA
J: TRBJ1-1
D: NA
V: TRBV7-9

CDR3: CASSPLPRGRYNSPLHF
DNA: TGTGCCAGCTCACCCCTTCCCAGGGGACGCTATAATTCACCCCTCCACTTT
size: NA
J: TRBJ1-6
D: NA
V: TRBV18

CDR3: CASSPRGDSNQPQHF
DNA: TGTGCCAGCTCACCCCGGGGGGATAGCAATCAGCCCCAGCATTTT
size: NA
J: TRBJ1-5
D: NA
V: TRBV18

CDR3: CASSLVGGNTEAFF
DNA: TGTGCCAGCAGTTTAGTCGGGGGGAACACTGAAGCTTTCTTT
size: NA
J: TRBJ1-1
D: NA
V: TRBV28

CDR3: CASTHSNQPQHF
DNA: TGTGCCAGTACCCATAGCAATCAGCCCCAGCATTTT
size: NA
J: TRBJ1-5
D: NA
V: TRBV19

CDR3: CASSLAGTDTQYF
DNA: TGTGCCAGCTCATTAGCCGGAACAGATACGCAGTATTTT
size: NA
J: TRBJ2-3
D: NA
V: TRBV18

CDR3: CASSQAGGYTF
DNA: TGCGCCAGCAGCCAAGCGGGTGGCTACACCTTC
size: NA
J: TRBJ1-2
D: NA
V: TRBV4-1

CDR3: CASSGGGGNTDTQYF
DNA: TGCGCCAGCAGCGGAGGCGGGGGTAACACAGATACGCAGTATTTT
size: NA
J: TRBJ2-3
D: TRBD2
V: TRBV5-1

CDR3: CAITNNYNEQFF
DNA: TGTGCCATCACCAACAACTACAATGAGCAGTTCTTC
size: NA
J: TRBJ2-1
D: NA
V: TRBV10-3

CDR3: CASSELDGTGELFF
DNA: TGTGCCAGCAGTGAATTAGACGGGACCGGGGAGCTGTTTTTT
size: NA
J: TRBJ2-2
D: NA
V: TRBV6-1

CDR3: CATSAGITQYF
DNA: TGTGCCACCAGCGCGGGGATAACGCAGTATTTT
size: NA
J: TRBJ2-3
D: NA
V: TRBV15

CDR3: CASTHNGGSGYTF
DNA: TGTGCCAGTACCCATAATGGGGGGAGCGGCTACACCTTC
size: NA
J: TRBJ1-2
D: NA
V: TRBV19

CDR3: CASSLDVAGTSYEQYF
DNA: TGCGCCAGCAGCTTGGATGTAGCGGGGACATCCTACGAGCAGTACTTC
size: NA
J: TRBJ2-7
D: TRBD2
V: TRBV5-1

CDR3: CASSQLDAGSPLHF
DNA: TGTGCCAGCAGCCAACTCGACGCGGGGTCACCCCTCCACTTT
size: NA
J: TRBJ1-6
D: NA
V: TRBV3-1/TRBV3-2